What follows describes a single T cell receptor beta chain. Its antigen remains undetermined. Base qualities are missing; no much larger clone stands one base away. CDR1 and CDR2 (LNHNV, YYDKDF) derive from the germline V gene (reference sequence). From its cysteine to its phenylalanine, the CDR3 spans 16 amino acids. CDR3 DNA is the only sequence kept; it has 48 bases, read in frame from the first base. V trim: 0 bases; J trim: 4 bases; unmatched bases: 4. The cohort consisted of some 670 healthy bone marrow donors. At the time of sampling, all cohort members were nominally healthy, though unrecorded immune exposures were likely present. Of the 670 or so cohort members, 250 to 300 had positive CMV serostatus and fewer than 450 had negative CMV serostatus, and CMV serostatus was not recorded for the donor. A peripheral blood sample was collected from each donor, and TCR beta sequencing was performed on peripheral blood mononuclear cells. Genomic DNA was extracted from the blood cell samples with the Qiagen DNeasy Blood Extraction Kit.

The library was built by means of the immunoSEQ multiplex PCR assay. For the multiplex PCR, a mixture combining 60 forward primers for TCR Vbeta segments and 13 reverse primers for TCR Jbeta segments was used. The CDR3 region of rearranged TCR beta genes was amplified from genomic DNA by a multiplex PCR assay. The Illumina HiSeq System was used to sequence the amplified TCR beta libraries as 87-base-pair reads. The original methods were these. A later analysis counted approximately 74 million unique TCR beta chains across the 666 repertoires, and 10 million to 12 million of these chains were shared by at least two donors. To remove PCR and sequencing errors, raw reads were error-corrected and collapsed into unique sequences using a nearest-neighbor algorithm that merged closely related sequences. Alignment of CDR3 sequences to IMGT reference sequences was used to assign V, D and J gene segments. For a sequence to be retained, a match of at least six nucleotides was required to both a V gene segment and a J gene segment. A rearrangement counted as productive if the CDR3 had no stop codons and remained in frame with V and J, and every other rearrangement counted as non-productive. CDR3 was defined by IMGT convention, running from the second conserved V-encoded cysteine to the conserved J-encoded phenylalanine. Sequences without an unambiguous match to a single V gene segment were excluded from the earlier analysis of about 640 of the donors. In an earlier analysis of 450 to 700 of the donors, V segments were called functional above 56.7% productive rearrangements and were called segregating when the between-donor standard deviation exceeded 5%. A statistical classification framework was built to diagnose cytomegalovirus status from the catalog of TCR beta chain sequences. In a later analysis, V and J genes were assigned by comparing TCR nucleotide sequences against IMGT/GENE-DB human TR gene sequences. A later analysis assigned CDR3 sequences and most-parsimonious VDJ recombination scenarios with the TCRdist pipeline. In a later analysis, each TCR beta chain was defined by its CDR3 amino acid sequence together with its V-gene family, and reads without a unique V-gene family were excluded. A later analysis removed nearly 600 highly shared, low-generation-probability nucleotide sequences to deal with suspected cross-contamination and a sequencing artifact. For each public chain, a later analysis derived a clonal expansion index from normalized ranks of inferred template counts within each repertoire. A later analysis computed generation probabilities with a VDJ recombination model fitted to out-of-frame rearrangements, and checked the results against IGoR. In a later analysis, hypergeometric tests were used to score TCR-TCR, TCR-HLA and TCR-CMV co-occurrence, with a repertoire-size bias correction applied to TCR pairs. False discovery rates were estimated in a later analysis by permuting HLA or CMV assignments 20 times. In a later analysis, co-occurring TCRs were grouped using DBSCAN, and TCRdist sequence similarity was added for clustering within HLA-allele-positive subsets. For co-occurrence clustering, repertoires with fewer than 30,000 or more than 120,000 public chains were excluded, along with several repertoires with anomalous nucleotide sharing. As stored in TCRdb, this immuneACCESS dataset retains in-frame rearrangements with V and J assigned. A fraction of the clones does not appear; measured against another copy, unresolved V genes explain less than half of the discrepancy, and the remainder lacks a known reason. V, J and clone size derive from that table, while D and trimming were established from the DNA sequence. In this sample the table shows around 130,000 clones, 80% of which occur a single time. 0.85% to 1.3% of the sample goes to the ten largest clones.

The record originates from a study of cytomegalovirus exposure and HLA in healthy donors (dated by TCRdb to the late 2010s). About the study as a whole: An earlier analysis of some 600 of the donors reported about 260 Gb of sequence data and 117 million unique TCR beta sequences obtained from around 180 million T cells. About 280 gigabases of sequencing data and 75 million to 85 million unique TCR sequences made up an early release that covered around 640 HLA-typed donors. Among the approximately 400 genotyped donors, around 79% belonged to the genetic ancestry cluster associated with self-reported Caucasian donors. The study aimed to test whether cataloging public T cell receptors could reveal signatures of past pathogen exposure. The study profiled the T cell repertoires of hundreds of subjects by immunosequencing and related them to cytomegalovirus serostatus. In addition to the first cohort of 500 to 850 subjects, a separate validation cohort of 120 different subjects was used. High-throughput TCR immunosequencing, statistical association of individual TCRs with disease status, and machine learning were combined to predict cytomegalovirus infection status. In a later analysis, previously published TCR beta repertoires from 666 donors were re-analyzed and high-resolution HLA genotyping was added so that TCR occurrence patterns could be studied. Rather than drawing on any new phenotypic data, the later analysis identified candidate immune exposures from TCR beta sequences and the way those sequences occurred across donors. In an earlier analysis of roughly 600 of the donors, high-throughput TCR beta sequencing was used to judge whether each TCR beta V gene segment behaved as functional or pseudogenic. Alongside the repertoire data, information on donor age, sex, ethnicity and CMV serostatus was compiled. A later genetic analysis used genome-wide SNP genotypes for about 55% of the 666 donors, treating that subset as a discovery cohort. All discovery cohort repertoires had been generated on a single sequencing platform. HLA typing included class I and class II loci at four-digit resolution. Typing coverage varied by locus: roughly 629-630 donors for A, B, C, DRB1 and DQB1; approximately 500 for DQA1; over 600 for DPA1; about 450 for DPB1. Roughly 5 DR-DQ haplotypes were handled as single units for association and clustering, since linkage in the cohort was strong. On average, approximately 250,000 unique TCR beta nucleotide sequences were sequenced per donor among about 400 genotyped donors of the cohort, with around 19% of those sequences being non-productive. Study-level results and caveats: Correlated functional status among segregating V segments might reflect linkage disequilibrium, but an unknown experimental factor could not be ruled out. A further reported finding was that TCR beta sequences accurately predicted the HLA-A and HLA-B alleles for most subjects in the first cohort. The authors suggested that the approach could potentially be extended to other disease states and immunological phenotypes. When HLA alleles, especially DR and DQ, strongly co-occurred, attributing TCR associations to individual alleles was difficult. Broadly in line with IMGT annotations, most TCR beta V segments showed up in productive rearrangements about 87% or about 30% of the time in an earlier analysis of several hundred of the donors. This cohort had only TCR beta chains sequenced, and the lack of alpha or paired-chain data limited which features could be detected. A group of highly shared sequence variants was considered likely to be a technical artifact of the sequencing pipeline. In a later analysis, HLA-associated TCR beta chains showed more clonal expansion and lower generation probabilities than non-associated chains that were equally common. Because the 87-base-pair reads could not distinguish some IMGT-functional V segments, including TRBV6-2 and TRBV6-3, those segments were excluded. Most TCR sequences were seen in very few donors, while some public TCRs were found in many individuals. Because HLA typing was unavailable for some donors at each locus, only the typed subset was used in association tests. A total of 150 or so TCR beta chains were listed by the study as associated with cytomegalovirus. For the cohort, immune exposure information was limited to CMV serostatus. According to a later analysis, most CMV-associated TCR beta chains appeared to be HLA-restricted, and the HLA associations seemed to be driven largely by CMV exposure. Specific HLA alleles were associated with 18,000 or so TCR beta sequences at a false discovery rate of 0.05 in a later analysis. According to a later analysis, parvovirus B19, influenza, CMV and Epstein-Barr virus appeared linked to several top co-occurrence clusters. The classifier was reported to diagnose cytomegalovirus status with high specificity and sensitivity in both the original and validation cohorts. In a later analysis, the rate of TCR association differed among HLA loci, with DRB1 alleles having the most associated TCRs and HLA-C alleles having the fewest. Compared with the roughly 670-donor mean, donors in an Asian-associated ancestry cluster had fewer N-insertions in productive TCRs, according to a later genetic analysis. In vitro tests confirmed that a few of the cytomegalovirus-associated TCR beta chains recognize cytomegalovirus antigens. A later genetic analysis associated a missense DCLRE1C variant with V-gene and J-gene trimming of TCR beta chains, and an independent cohort replicated the association. Over 15 rarely observed V segments, including chromosome 9 orphons, were excluded from the earlier analysis of just under 600 of the donors because counts were too low. Sequencing depth was assumed to be roughly uniform across donors in the presence/absence analyses, though that assumption may not hold.

This clonotype originated in a human donor in good health. The chain is encoded by TRBV15 joined to TRBJ2-1; TRBD1 lines up with 9 middle nucleotides. Sequenced input: PBMCs. The nucleotide sequence is TGTGCCACCAGCAGAGATTCGGACAGGGGATACAATGAGCAGTTCTTC. Its coded protein is CATSRDSDRGYNEQFF.